Listed here are 16 T cell receptor beta chains from one sample, sequenced in a study of CD8+ T cells in alopecia areata. Investigators isolated RNA and reverse transcribed it into cDNA to act as the sequencing template. The table came from immunoSEQ multiplex PCR; TCRdb's copy has only in-frame clones and leaves some out. The table shows 110,000 to 150,000 clones, with nearly 55% occurring only once. Treatment specified: oral pan-JAK inhibitor, 5-10 mg twice daily. Specimen: CD8+ T cells sorted from blood, collected at week 4, from a patient treated with tofacitinib. These receptors were obtained from a human donor with alopecia areata.

This clone has more than one count but fewer than ten. The rearrangement joins TRBV29-1 to TRBJ1-1, with 9 bases matching TRBD1. The germline CDR1 and CDR2 sequences are SQVTM and ANQGSEA. This CDR3 comprises 16 residues. Trimming cost V 7 bases and J 1 base; bases outside gene matches: 13. The CDR3 coding sequence is TGCAGCGGTACAGGGGGCGCCGGGGGTTCGAACACTGAAGCTTTCTTT. Its protein is CSGTGGAGGSNTEAFF.

The rearrangement joins TRBV30 to TRBJ2-1, with D perhaps being TRBD1 or TRBD2 (7 bases each). V dropped 8 bases and J dropped 7 bases, with 18 bases sitting between them. The CDR3 totals 13 residues. The germline V gene has CDR1 GTSNPN and CDR2 SVGIG (reference sequence). The CDR3 DNA is TGTGCCGCCAGGGGGGGGCGGGGGAATGAGCAGTTCTTC. Translation gives CAARGGRGNEQFF.

This clone was recorded a few times. J is TRBJ2-7 and V is TRBV9; D remains ambiguous. Trimming shortened V by 2 bases and J by 1 base, and 4 bases separated the two germline ends. The CDR3 runs 12 residues. The germline V gene has CDR1 SGDLS and CDR2 YYNGEE. The CDR3 spells CASSVDSYEQYF. The CDR3, as DNA: TGTGCCAGCAGCGTTGATTCCTACGAGCAGTACTTC. The entire variable domain, with the rest obtained from reference TRBV9 and TRBJ2-7, is as follows: DSGVTQTPKHLITATGQRVTLRCSPRSGDLSVYWYQQSLDQGLQFLIQYYNGEERAKGNILERFSAQQFPDLHSELNLSSLELGDSALYFCASSVDSYEQYFGPGTRLTVT.

The chain uses TRBV6-5 and TRBJ2-7, with D possibly matching TRBD2 (5 bases). Germline V gene sequence: CDR1 MNHEY, CDR2 SVGAGI. The CDR3 runs to 14 residues. The V and J ends lost 0 bases and 0 bases respectively, with 6 bases between them. CDR3 nucleotide sequence: TGTGCCAGCAGTTACTCGAGGGACTCCTACGAGCAGTACTTC. It yields the protein CASSYSRDSYEQYF.

In its sample, this clone was seen a few times. The rearrangement uses TRBV11-2 and TRBJ2-3; D unresolved. Deletions cut 1 base from V and 10 bases from J, with 3 bases between. CDR1 SGHAT and CDR2 FQNNGV come from the germline V gene. This CDR3 is 10 amino acids long. The CDR3 DNA reads TGTGCCAGCAGCTTAGTCGCGCAGTATTTT. Translation: CASSLVAQYF.

This clone has just a few counts. The V and J genes are TRBV12-5 and TRBJ2-2; no clear D. This CDR3 has 15 amino acids. The V and J ends lost 1 base and 2 bases respectively, with 8 bases between them. The V gene's germline CDR1 is LGHNT and CDR2 FRNRAP. The DNA for the CDR3 is TGTGCTAGTGGTTTGGACATCGGTAACACCGGGGAGCTGTTTTTT. This gives the protein CASGLDIGNTGELFF.

This clone was seen only a few times. The J gene is TRBJ2-1, the V gene TRBV29-1; D not resolved. This CDR3 is 14 amino acids long. Germline CDR1 is SQVTM and CDR2 is ANQGSEA. Trimming shortened V by 5 bases and J by 0 bases, and 11 bases separated the two germline ends. The CDR3: CSVHRGSSYNEQFF. DNA for the CDR3: TGCAGCGTTCATCGCGGAAGCTCCTACAATGAGCAGTTCTTC.

The genes are TRBV29-1 and TRBJ1-4, with no clear D. Germline-derived CDR1 and CDR2 are SQVTM and ANQGSEA. V dropped 7 bases and J dropped 12 bases, with 18 bases sitting between them. There are 12 residues in the CDR3. The CDR3 sequence: CSALRERQELFF. CDR3 DNA: TGCAGCGCGCTCCGGGAGCGGCAAGAACTGTTTTTT.

The V and J genes are TRBV5-6 and TRBJ1-1, with D uncertain. The germline V gene encodes CDR1 SGHDT and CDR2 YYEEEE. V shed 0 bases and J shed 7 bases, with 7 bases lying between them. This CDR3 comprises 12 residues. The CDR3 is CASSLGRGEAFF. Here the CDR3 DNA reads TGTGCCAGCAGCTTGGGACGGGGTGAAGCTTTCTTT.

This clone has more than one count but fewer than ten. The V gene is TRBV30, the J gene TRBJ2-2; perhaps TRBD2 as D (5 bases). CDR1 is GTSNPN and CDR2 is SVGIG in the germline V gene (reference sequence). The CDR3 covers 13 residues. V was clipped by 4 bases and J by 6 bases, with 12 bases between them. The CDR3 protein is CAWNLAGAGELFF. CDR3 sequence (DNA): TGTGCCTGGAACCTAGCCGGGGCCGGGGAGCTGTTTTTT.

This sequence joins TRBV7-9 and TRBJ1-1; possibly TRBD1 for D (5 bases). V was pared by 5 bases and J by 3 bases, with 10 bases between. The V gene's germline CDR1 is SEHNR and CDR2 FQNEAQ (reference sequence). The CDR3 runs 13 residues. The CDR3 DNA reads TGTGCCAGCAGCCATCAGGGTCACACTGAAGCTTTCTTT. Its protein product is CASSHQGHTEAFF.

The chain combines TRBV19 with TRBJ2-3; D may be TRBD2 (6 bases). Germline assignment: CDR1 LNHDA and CDR2 SQIVND (reference sequence). The CDR3 runs to 16 residues. V dropped 4 bases and J dropped 7 bases, with 21 bases sitting between them. CDR3 in amino acids: CASSTLGGAEENTQYF. The CDR3 nucleotides are TGTGCCAGTAGTACCCTCGGAGGGGCGGAAGAGAATACGCAGTATTTT.

Of note for this clone: Other nucleotide sequences in the sample specify the same CDR3. This rearrangement joins TRBV27 to TRBJ2-7; TRBD1 is a possible D gene (5 bases). CDR3 length equals 13 residues. Deletions cut 3 bases from V and 0 bases from J, with 6 bases between. Germline loops: CDR1 MNHEY, CDR2 SMNVEV (reference sequence). CDR3 residues: CASSFGASYEQYF. The CDR3 nucleotides are TGTGCCAGCAGTTTTGGGGCCTCCTACGAGCAGTACTTC.

This clone was counted between two and nine times. The CDR3 sequence: CAISEFQQGSAYEQYF. The DNA for the CDR3 is TGTGCCATCAGTGAGTTCCAACAGGGGAGCGCCTACGAGCAGTACTTC. The chain recombines TRBV10-3 with TRBJ2-7; TRBD1 matches 7 bases. This CDR3 comprises 16 residues. V was clipped by 1 base and J by 2 bases; unmatched bases: 8. CDR1 and CDR2 from the germline V gene are ENHRY and SYGVKD.

The rearrangement links TRBV27 to TRBJ2-5; D remains unclear. V lost 5 bases and J 5 bases, leaving 6 bases between the germline ends. CDR3 length: 11 amino acids. The germline V gene has CDR1 MNHEY and CDR2 SMNVEV (reference sequence). In DNA, the CDR3 is TGTGCCAGCAGTATAGGGGAGACCCAGTACTTC. It translates to CASSIGETQYF.

V usage is TRBV4-3 and J usage is TRBJ1-4, with D unclear. Germline assignment: CDR1 LGHNA and CDR2 YSLEER. The CDR3 runs to 14 residues. Trimming left V 1 base short and J 5 bases short, with 8 bases between. CDR3 in amino acids: CASSQARLNEKLFF. Written as DNA, the CDR3 is TGCGCCAGCAGCCAAGCACGACTAAATGAAAAACTGTTTTTT.